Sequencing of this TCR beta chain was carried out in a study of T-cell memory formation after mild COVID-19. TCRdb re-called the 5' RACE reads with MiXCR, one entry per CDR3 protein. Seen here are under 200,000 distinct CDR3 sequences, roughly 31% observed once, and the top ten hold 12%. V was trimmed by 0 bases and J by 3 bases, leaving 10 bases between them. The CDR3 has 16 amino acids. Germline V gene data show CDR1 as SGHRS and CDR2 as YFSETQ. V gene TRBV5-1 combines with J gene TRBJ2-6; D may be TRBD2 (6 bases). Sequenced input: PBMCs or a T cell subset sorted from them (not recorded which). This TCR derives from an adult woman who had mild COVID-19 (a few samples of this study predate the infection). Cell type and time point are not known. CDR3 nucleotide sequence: TGCGCCAGCAGCTTGGAACTAGCAAGTGGGGCCAACGTCCTGACTTTC. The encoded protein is CASSLELASGANVLTF.